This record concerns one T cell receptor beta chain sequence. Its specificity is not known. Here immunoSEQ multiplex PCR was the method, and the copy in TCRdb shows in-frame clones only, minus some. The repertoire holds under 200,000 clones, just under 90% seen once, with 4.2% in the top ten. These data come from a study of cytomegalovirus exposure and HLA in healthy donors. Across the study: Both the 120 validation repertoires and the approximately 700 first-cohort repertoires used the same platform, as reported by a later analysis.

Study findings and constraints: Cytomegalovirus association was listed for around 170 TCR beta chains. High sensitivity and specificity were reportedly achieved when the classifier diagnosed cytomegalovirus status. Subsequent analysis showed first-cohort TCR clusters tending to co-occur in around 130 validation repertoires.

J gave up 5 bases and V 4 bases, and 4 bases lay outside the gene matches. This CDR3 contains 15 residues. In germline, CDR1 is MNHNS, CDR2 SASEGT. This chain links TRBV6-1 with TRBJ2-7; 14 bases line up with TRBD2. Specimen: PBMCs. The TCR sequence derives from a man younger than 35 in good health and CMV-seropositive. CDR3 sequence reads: CASSGGLAGVDEQYF. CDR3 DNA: TGTGCCAGCAGTGGGGGACTAGCGGGAGTCGACGAGCAGTACTTC.